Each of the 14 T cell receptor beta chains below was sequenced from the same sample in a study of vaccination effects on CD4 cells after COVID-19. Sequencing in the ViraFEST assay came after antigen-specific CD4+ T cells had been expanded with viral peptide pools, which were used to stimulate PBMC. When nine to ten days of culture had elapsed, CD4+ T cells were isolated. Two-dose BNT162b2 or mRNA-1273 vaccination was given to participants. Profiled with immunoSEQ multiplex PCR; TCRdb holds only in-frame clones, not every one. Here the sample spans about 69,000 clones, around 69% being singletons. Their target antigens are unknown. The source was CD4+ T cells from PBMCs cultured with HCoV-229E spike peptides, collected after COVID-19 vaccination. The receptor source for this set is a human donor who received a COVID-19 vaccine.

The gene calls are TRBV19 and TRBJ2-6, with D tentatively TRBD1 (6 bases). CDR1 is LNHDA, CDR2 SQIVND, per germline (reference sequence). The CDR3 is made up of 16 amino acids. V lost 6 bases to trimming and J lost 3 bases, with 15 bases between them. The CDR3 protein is CASSMNPGVGANVLTF. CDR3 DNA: TGTGCCAGTAGCATGAACCCAGGGGTTGGGGCCAACGTCCTGACTTTC.

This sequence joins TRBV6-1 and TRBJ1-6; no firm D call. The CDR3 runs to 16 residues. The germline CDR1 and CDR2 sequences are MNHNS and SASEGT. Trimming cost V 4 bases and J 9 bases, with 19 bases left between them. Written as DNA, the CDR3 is TGTGCCAGCAGTGGGGATCAGTGGTTGTTGAGTTCACCCCTCCACTTT. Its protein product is CASSGDQWLLSSPLHF.

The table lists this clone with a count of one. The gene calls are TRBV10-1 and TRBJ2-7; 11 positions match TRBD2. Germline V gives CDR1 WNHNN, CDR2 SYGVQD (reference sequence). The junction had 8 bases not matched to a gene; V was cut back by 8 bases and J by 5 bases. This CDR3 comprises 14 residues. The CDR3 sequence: CASLSGGVLNEQYV. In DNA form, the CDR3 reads TGCGCCAGCCTTAGCGGGGGGGTCCTAAACGAGCAGTACGTC.

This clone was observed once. CDR3 in DNA: TGTGCCAGCTCACCACTCAGGGAAGACACCATATATTTT. Translating it yields CASSPLREDTIYF. This chain links TRBV18 with TRBJ1-3, with D perhaps matching TRBD1 (5 bases). V was shortened by 1 base and J by 8 bases, with 9 bases between the two germline ends. From germline, CDR1 is KGHSH and CDR2 LQKENI. CDR3 length: 13 residues. Using reference TRBV18 and TRBJ1-3 for the parts outside the CDR3, the full variable domain is NAGVMQNPRHLVRRRGQEARLRCSPMKGHSHVYWYRQLPEEGLKFMVYLQKENIIDESGMPKERFSAEFPKEGPSILRIQQVVRGDSAAYFCASSPLREDTIYFGEGSWLTVV.

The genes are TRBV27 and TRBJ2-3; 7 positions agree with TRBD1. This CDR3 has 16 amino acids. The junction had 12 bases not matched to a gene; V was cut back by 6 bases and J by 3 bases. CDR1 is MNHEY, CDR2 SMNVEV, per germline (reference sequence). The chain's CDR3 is CASSTTQPQGTDTQYF. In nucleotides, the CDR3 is TGTGCCAGCAGCACAACCCAACCACAGGGGACAGATACGCAGTATTTT.

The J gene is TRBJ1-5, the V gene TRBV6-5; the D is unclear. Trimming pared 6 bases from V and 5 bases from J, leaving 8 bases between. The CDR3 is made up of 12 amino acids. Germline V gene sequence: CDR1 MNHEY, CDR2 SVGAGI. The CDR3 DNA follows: TGTGCCAGCAGCGACGGGTATCAGCCCCAGCATTTT. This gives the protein CASSDGYQPQHF.

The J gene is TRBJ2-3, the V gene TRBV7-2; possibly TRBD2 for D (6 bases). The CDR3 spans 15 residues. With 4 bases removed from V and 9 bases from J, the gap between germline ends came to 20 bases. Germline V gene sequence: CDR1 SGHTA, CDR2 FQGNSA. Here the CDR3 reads CASSSNTIVGGTQYF. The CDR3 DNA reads TGTGCCAGCAGCTCTAACACCATCGTCGGGGGAACGCAGTATTTT. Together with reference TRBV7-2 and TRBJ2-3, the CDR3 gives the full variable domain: GAGVSQSPSNKVTEKGKDVELRCDPISGHTALYWYRQSLGQGLEFLIYFQGNSAPDKSGLPSDRFSAERTGGSVSTLTIQRTQQEDSAVYLCASSSNTIVGGTQYFGPGTRLTVL.

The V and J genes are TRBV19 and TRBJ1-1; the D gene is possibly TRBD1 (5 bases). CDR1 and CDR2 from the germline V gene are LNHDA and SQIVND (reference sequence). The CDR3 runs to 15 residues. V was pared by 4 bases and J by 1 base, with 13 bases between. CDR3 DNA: TGTGCCAGTAGTAAGGGACCGGGAAAGAACACTGAAGCTTTCTTT. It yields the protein CASSKGPGKNTEAFF.

The CDR3 DNA reads as TGTGCCAGCTCACCACGGCTAGCGGTCAACAATGAGCAGTTCTTC. Translated: CASSPRLAVNNEQFF. The genes are TRBV18 and TRBJ2-1, with TRBD2 identical over 7 bases. CDR1 and CDR2 from the germline V gene are KGHSH and LQKENI. The ends lost 1 base at V and 5 bases at J; junction bases unmatched: 5. The length of the CDR3 is 15 residues.

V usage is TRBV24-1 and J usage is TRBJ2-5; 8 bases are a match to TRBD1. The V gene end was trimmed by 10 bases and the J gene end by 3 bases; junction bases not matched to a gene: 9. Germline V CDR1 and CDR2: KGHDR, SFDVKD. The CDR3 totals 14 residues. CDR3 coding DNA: TGTGCCACTGAGCCAGGGGGCCGGGAAGAGACCCAGTACTTC. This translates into CATEPGGREETQYF.

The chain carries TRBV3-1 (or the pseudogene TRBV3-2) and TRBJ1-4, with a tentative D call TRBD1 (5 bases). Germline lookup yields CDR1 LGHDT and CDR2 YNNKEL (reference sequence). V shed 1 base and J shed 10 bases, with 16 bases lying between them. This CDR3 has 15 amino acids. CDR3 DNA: TGTGCCAGCAGCCAAGGGTTAGGGGCAAGGGGAAAACTGTTTTTT. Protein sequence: CASSQGLGARGKLFF.

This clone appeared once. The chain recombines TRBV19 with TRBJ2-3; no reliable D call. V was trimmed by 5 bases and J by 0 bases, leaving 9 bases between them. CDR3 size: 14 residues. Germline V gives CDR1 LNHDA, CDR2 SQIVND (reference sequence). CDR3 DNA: TGTGCCAGTAGTCGTGGCGGAAGCACAGATACGCAGTATTTT. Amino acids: CASSRGGSTDTQYF. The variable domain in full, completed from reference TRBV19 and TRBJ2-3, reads DGGITQSPKYLFRKEGQNVTLSCEQNLNHDAMYWYRQDPGQGLRLIYYSQIVNDFQKGDIAEGYSVSREKKESFPLTVTSAQKNPTAFYLCASSRGGSTDTQYFGPGTRLTVL.

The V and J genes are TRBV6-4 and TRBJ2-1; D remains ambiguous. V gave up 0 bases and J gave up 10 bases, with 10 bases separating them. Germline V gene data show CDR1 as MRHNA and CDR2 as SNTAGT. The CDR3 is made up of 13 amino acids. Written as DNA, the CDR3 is TGTGCCAGCAGTGACTCGAAAGGGCGCGAGCAGTTCTTC. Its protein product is CASSDSKGREQFF.

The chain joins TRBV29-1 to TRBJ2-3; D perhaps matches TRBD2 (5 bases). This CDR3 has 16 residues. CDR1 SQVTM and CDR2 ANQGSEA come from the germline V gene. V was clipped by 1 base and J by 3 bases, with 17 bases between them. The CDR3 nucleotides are TGCAGCGTTGAAGGGCAACCGGGATTAGGGACAGATACGCAGTATTTT. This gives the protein CSVEGQPGLGTDTQYF.